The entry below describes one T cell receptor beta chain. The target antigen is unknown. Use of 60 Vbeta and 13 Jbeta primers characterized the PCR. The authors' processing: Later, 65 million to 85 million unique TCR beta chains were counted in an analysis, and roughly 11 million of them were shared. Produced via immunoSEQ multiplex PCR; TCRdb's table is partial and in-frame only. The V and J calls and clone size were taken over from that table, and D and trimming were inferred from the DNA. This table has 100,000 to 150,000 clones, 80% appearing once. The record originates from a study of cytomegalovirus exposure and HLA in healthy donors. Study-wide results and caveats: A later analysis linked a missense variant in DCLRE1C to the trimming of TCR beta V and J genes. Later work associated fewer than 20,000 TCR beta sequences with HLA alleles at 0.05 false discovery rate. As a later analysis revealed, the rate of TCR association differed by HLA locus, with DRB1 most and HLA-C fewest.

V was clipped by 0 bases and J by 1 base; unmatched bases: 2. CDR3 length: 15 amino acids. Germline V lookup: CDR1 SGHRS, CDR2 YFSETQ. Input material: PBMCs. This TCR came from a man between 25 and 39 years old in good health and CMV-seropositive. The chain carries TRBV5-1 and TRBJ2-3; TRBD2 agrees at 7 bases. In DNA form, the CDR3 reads TGCGCCAGCAGCTTGGTCAGCGGGGGCACAGATACGCAGTATTTT. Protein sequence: CASSLVSGGTDTQYF.